The clone carrying this T cell receptor beta chain was picked up one time. Its target is not known. The CDR3 totals 15 residues. The V end lost 3 bases, the J end lost 4 bases, and 17 bases lay between the germline ends. Germline V gives CDR1 SGHNT, CDR2 YYREEE (reference sequence). These data come from a study of OX40 agonist ivuxolimab in advanced cancers. The wider study: Therapy given before enrollment (anti-PD-1, anti-PD-L1 or anti-CTLA-4) was allowed, and over 35% had some. Partial responses occurred in three patients (one hepatocellular carcinoma, two cutaneous melanoma). Broader study findings: Clonal expansion from baseline to week 6 occurred in both CD4+ and CD8+ T cells.

Clones were read by immunoSEQ multiplex PCR, and TCRdb kept only the in-frame ones, dropping some. The sample gives roughly 57,000 clones, about four fifths of which show up once; 10% to 15% is in the top ten. The sequencing used CD4+ or CD8+ T cells sorted from blood, collected in a trial of the OX40 agonist ivuxolimab. This chain links TRBV5-4 with TRBJ2-7; D perhaps matches TRBD2 (6 bases). This TCR was sampled from an adult with an advanced solid tumor such as melanoma, head and neck, liver or kidney cancer. CDR3 amino acids: CASSSRRASIYEQYF. CDR3 DNA sequence: TGTGCCAGCAGCTCAAGGAGGGCCTCCATTTACGAGCAGTACTTC. Full variable domain (outside the CDR3, taken from reference TRBV5-4 and TRBJ2-7): ETGVTQSPTHLIKTRGQQVTLRCSSQSGHNTVSWYQQALGQGPQFIFQYYREEENGRGNFPPRFSGLQFPNYSSELNVNALELDDSALYLCASSSRRASIYEQYFGPGTRLTVT.